This entry features one T cell receptor (beta chain) sequence. The sample belongs to a study of blood T cell repertoires in COVID-19. Study information: Sites across the United States, Italy and Spain contributed samples from acute and convalescent COVID-19. Sources were T cells, B-cell-depleted T cells, or PBMCs; the material itself was cDNA or gDNA.

Trimming at V came to 5 bases and at J to 5 bases, leaving 7 bases not matched to a gene. This CDR3 comprises 15 residues. Germline values: CDR1 SGHTA, CDR2 FQGTGA. Original methodology: Reference gene primer amplification gave estimated nucleated cell counts. Only in-frame clones appear in the TCRdb table, and some are missing; sequencing was by immunoSEQ multiplex PCR. The V and J calls and the clone size are those of that table, but D and trimming were determined from the DNA. The sample has 50,000 to 75,000 clones, 80% seen once; the top ten hold 7.2%. The J gene is TRBJ2-3, the V gene TRBV7-3; 10 bases match TRBD2. The source is a man in his 60s with acute or convalescent COVID-19. Sequences were obtained from peripheral blood. CDR3 loop: CASSVSGGAVDTQYF. The CDR3 DNA follows: TGTGCCAGCAGCGTAAGCGGGGGGGCAGTAGATACGCAGTATTTT.